Listed below are T cell receptor beta chains from one sample, sequenced in a study of T-cell reconstitution after alpha-beta-depleted transplantation in children. One entry per CDR3 protein results from TCRdb running MiXCR on the PCR reads. The repertoire holds 330,000 or so distinct CDR3 sequences, with about a tenth as singletons. Sequencing used PBMCs from the stem cell graft donor, obtained from the stem cell graft. These receptors were collected from a human donor who donated a stem cell graft to a child with acute lymphoblastic leukemia. Each CDR3 is given without its conserved first and last residue. Fields, in order: V gene, clone size, D gene, J gene, CDR3 protein. D genes are given only for firm matches. Where a row states a size, it is once, few, many or the class of an expanded clone; other rows omit it.

>TRBV6-2/TRBV6-3|.|TRBD2|TRBJ2-1
ASSQLAGEYNEQF
>TRBV6-2/TRBV6-3|many|TRBD2|TRBJ2-7
ASSYRRLASSYEQY
>TRBV12-3/TRBV12-4|.|.|TRBJ1-4
ASRGPAGTLF
>TRBV12-3/TRBV12-4|few|.|TRBJ2-1
ASSLWVVFGNEQF
>TRBV4-1|.|.|TRBJ1-2
ASSQEGGGDNGYT
>TRBV7-2|few|TRBD1|TRBJ1-1
ASSPGTGRTEAF
>TRBV7-9|few|.|TRBJ1-1
ASSPMGAGNTEAF
>TRBV6-5|many|.|TRBJ1-1
ASSYQQWNTEAF
>TRBV12-3/TRBV12-4|.|TRBD1|TRBJ2-1
ASSNGQGSRNEQF
>TRBV29-1|few|TRBD1|TRBJ1-2
SVEISGTGVNYGYT
>TRBV20-1|.|.|TRBJ2-7
SARFPSFLYEQY
>TRBV4-1|.|.|TRBJ2-7
ASSQYNDLRSYEQY
>TRBV18|few|TRBD1|TRBJ2-2
ASSPPGQVTGELF
>TRBV6-1|.|.|TRBJ2-1
ASSVSAGRYGNEQF
>TRBV28|many|TRBD2|TRBJ2-1
ASRDYYNEQF
>TRBV6-6|.|.|TRBJ1-5
AGGRVVQPQH
>TRBV29-1|.|TRBD2|TRBJ2-3
SVRVAGSTDTQY
>TRBV29-1|.|.|TRBJ2-7
SVEEEAQY
>TRBV5-1|few|.|TRBJ2-3
ASQPFPGTDTQY
>TRBV4-2|few|TRBD2|TRBJ2-5
ASSGGLAGGVTQY
>TRBV21-1|many|.|TRBJ1-6
ASSKEGDNNSPLH
>TRBV28|few|TRBD2|TRBJ2-1
ASRGLAANNEQF
>TRBV21-1|.|.|TRBJ2-5
ASRTSGRETQY